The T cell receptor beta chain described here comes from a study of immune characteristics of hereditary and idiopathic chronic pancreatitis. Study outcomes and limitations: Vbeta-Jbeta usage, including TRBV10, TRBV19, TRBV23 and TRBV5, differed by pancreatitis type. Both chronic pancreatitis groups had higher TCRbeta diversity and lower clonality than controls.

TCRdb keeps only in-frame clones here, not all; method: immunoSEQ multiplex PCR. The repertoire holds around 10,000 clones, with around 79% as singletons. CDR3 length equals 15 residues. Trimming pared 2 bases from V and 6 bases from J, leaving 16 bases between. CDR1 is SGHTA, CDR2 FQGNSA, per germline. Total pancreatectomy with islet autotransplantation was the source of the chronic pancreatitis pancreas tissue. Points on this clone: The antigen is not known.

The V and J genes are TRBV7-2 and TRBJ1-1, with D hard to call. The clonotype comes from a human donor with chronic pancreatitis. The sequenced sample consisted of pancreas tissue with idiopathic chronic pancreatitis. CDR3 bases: TGTGCCAGCAGCTTATCCGGACCCCCTCTGTCTGAAGCTTTCTTT. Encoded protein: CASSLSGPPLSEAFF.